These T cell receptor beta chains were read from a single sample in a study of shared clonotypes between healthy human individuals. Clones were sequenced by immunoSEQ multiplex PCR, and TCRdb holds only the in-frame ones, with some missing. Seen here are 2 million to 2.5 million clones, about 94% observed once, and the top ten hold roughly 0.13%. Sequencing was carried out using naive CD4+ T cells sorted from blood. These receptors all come from a man between 18 and 35 years old in good health. Both conserved end residues are part of each CDR3. The order of the fields is CDR3 DNA, CDR3 protein, D gene, clone size, J gene, V gene. The D gene is left open where the match is weak. Not all rows give a size; the values are once, few, many and, for expanded clones, a class.

TGTGCCAGCAGCCGAGCCCCGAATGAGCAGTTCTTC,CASSRAPNEQFF,-,-,TRBJ2-1,TRBV7-9
TGTGCCTGGAGGCGTGGGAAGGCTAGCGGGACCTATAGCACAGATACGCAGTATTTT,CAWRRGKASGTYSTDTQYF,TRBD2,-,TRBJ2-3,TRBV30
TGTGCCAGTAGTCCGCGACTGACAGGATTTAATTCACCCCTCCACTTT,CASSPRLTGFNSPLHF,-,-,TRBJ1-6,TRBV19
TGTGCCAGCAGCTTAGGACAGGTTTCCTACGAGCAGTACTTC,CASSLGQVSYEQYF,-,-,TRBJ2-7,TRBV11-1
TGTGCCAGCTCACCAGTGACAGGGGTGAACACTGAAGCTTTCTTT,CASSPVTGVNTEAFF,TRBD1,-,TRBJ1-1,TRBV18
TGTGCCAGCAGTCTACTAGCGGGGATAGGAGAGACCCAGTACTTC,CASSLLAGIGETQYF,TRBD2,-,TRBJ2-5,TRBV27
TGTGCCAGCAGTTTCGAGGGTCTCTCCTATAATTCACCCCTCCACTTT,CASSFEGLSYNSPLHF,-,once,TRBJ1-6,TRBV27
TGTGCCAGTAGTACGACAGGGGGCCAAGAGACCCAGTACTTC,CASSTTGGQETQYF,TRBD1,-,TRBJ2-5,TRBV19
TGCGCCAGCAGTGAGTCTAGGCAGGTGAACACTGAAGCTTTCTTT,CASSESRQVNTEAFF,-,-,TRBJ1-1,TRBV10-1
TGTGCCAGCAGTGATAGCGGTAACTCCTACGAGCAGTACTTC,CASSDSGNSYEQYF,-,-,TRBJ2-7,TRBV6-6
TGTGCCAGCAGCGTAGGTGATAGCAATCAGCCCCAGCATTTT,CASSVGDSNQPQHF,-,-,TRBJ1-5,TRBV9
TGTGCCAGCAGCTTAGATTTGCTTGGGCAGCCCCAGCATTTT,CASSLDLLGQPQHF,-,-,TRBJ1-5,TRBV7-2
TGTGCCAGCTTAAAGGCCAGCTACGAGCAGTACTTC,CASLKASYEQYF,-,-,TRBJ2-7,TRBV28
TGTGCCAGCAGCGCAAGGACGGGGCGGGAGCAGTACTTC,CASSARTGREQYF,-,-,TRBJ2-7,TRBV9
TGCGCCAGCAGCTTGGCGACAGGGGTTAAGGATTATAATTCACCCCTCCACTTT,CASSLATGVKDYNSPLHF,TRBD1,-,TRBJ1-6,TRBV5-1
TGTGCCTGGAGTAAGGGACAGGGTGTTGATGAGCAGTTCTTC,CAWSKGQGVDEQFF,TRBD1,-,TRBJ2-1,TRBV30
TGCGCCAGCAGCTTCTTAGGCGGAAGCACAGATACGCAGTATTTT,CASSFLGGSTDTQYF,-,-,TRBJ2-3,TRBV5-1
TGTGCCAGCAGCACCGACAGGGTGAATTCACCCCTCCACTTT,CASSTDRVNSPLHF,TRBD1,-,TRBJ1-6,TRBV5-5
TGTGCCAGTAGCCACGTCAGGGGTGGTTGGTTTGACAGTTTCACTGAAGCTTTCTTT,CASSHVRGGWFDSFTEAFF,-,-,TRBJ1-1,TRBV19
TGTGCCAGCAGGTGGGGACAGAACACTGAAGCTTTCTTT,CASRWGQNTEAFF,-,once,TRBJ1-1,TRBV28
TGTGCCAGCAGGTGGCAAGCCTACAATGAGCAGTTCTTC,CASRWQAYNEQFF,-,-,TRBJ2-1,TRBV7-9
TGCGCCAGCAGCTTGGCCGTCAACACCGGGGAGCTGTTTTTT,CASSLAVNTGELFF,-,-,TRBJ2-2,TRBV5-1
TGTGCCAGCAGCTTGGAAGGGGGCGAAGTCAATGAGCAGTTCTTC,CASSLEGGEVNEQFF,TRBD1,-,TRBJ2-1,TRBV5-6
TGCGCCAGCATCGGACTAGCGGGGCCCCGGGTCGAGCAGTACTTC,CASIGLAGPRVEQYF,TRBD2,-,TRBJ2-7,TRBV10-2
TGTGCCAGCAGTCGAACGGGACAGGGGGCGAAGGGAAACACCATATATTTT,CASSRTGQGAKGNTIYF,TRBD1,-,TRBJ1-3,TRBV27
TGTGCCAGCAGCTCGACTAGGAACACTGAAGCTTTCTTT,CASSSTRNTEAFF,-,-,TRBJ1-1,TRBV7-2
TGTGCCTGGCAACAGGGGGGGAATTCACCCCTCCACTTT,CAWQQGGNSPLHF,TRBD1,-,TRBJ1-6,TRBV30
TGTGCCAGCAGCTTAGGAAGATCGGGGGGAGAGACCCAGTACTTC,CASSLGRSGGETQYF,TRBD2,-,TRBJ2-5,TRBV7-9
TGTGCCAGCAGCTTGGCGGTGGCTAGCGGGAGGTATGACAATGAGCAGTTCTTC,CASSLAVASGRYDNEQFF,TRBD2,-,TRBJ2-1,TRBV7-8
TGCAGCGTTGATGGGGACAGACCCTACGAGCAGTACTTC,CSVDGDRPYEQYF,TRBD1,once,TRBJ2-7,TRBV29-1
TGCGCCAGCAGCTTGACAGGGGACAACACTGAAGCTTTCTTT,CASSLTGDNTEAFF,TRBD1,-,TRBJ1-1,TRBV5-1
TGTGCTAGTGGTTTGGGGGAGGGAGGGCCTTTGTGGTGGGAGACCCAGTACTTC,CASGLGEGGPLWWETQYF,TRBD2,-,TRBJ2-5,TRBV12-5
TGCGCCAGCAGCCCACAGGGTCCTGAAGCTTTCTTT,CASSPQGPEAFF,-,-,TRBJ1-1,TRBV5-1
TGCGCCAGCAGCCAATTCGGGGACAAAAACACCGGGGAGCTGTTTTTT,CASSQFGDKNTGELFF,-,-,TRBJ2-2,TRBV4-1
TGTGCCAGCAGCTCGAGACTAGCGGGAGGGTACGAGCAGTACTTC,CASSSRLAGGYEQYF,TRBD2,-,TRBJ2-7,TRBV7-2
TGTGCCAGCAGCTTAGATGGAAACACCATATATTTT,CASSLDGNTIYF,-,-,TRBJ1-3,TRBV7-8
TGCAGCGTTGAGGGACAGGGGGATTCTGGGGCCAACGTCCTGACTTTC,CSVEGQGDSGANVLTF,TRBD1,-,TRBJ2-6,TRBV29-1
TGTGCCACCAGCCCGGGACAGGGAAAAGAGACCCAGTACTTC,CATSPGQGKETQYF,TRBD1,-,TRBJ2-5,TRBV15
TGCGCCAGCAGCCCACTATCGTTCAATGAGCAGTTCTTC,CASSPLSFNEQFF,-,-,TRBJ2-1,TRBV5-1
TGTGCCGGGGGCGGGCTGAACACTGAAGCTTTCTTT,CAGGGLNTEAFF,-,-,TRBJ1-1,TRBV10-3
TGTGCCAGCAGCAAAATACCCTATCCTTCCGGGACAGGGGGAAATTCACCCCTCCACTTT,CASSKIPYPSGTGGNSPLHF,-,-,TRBJ1-6,TRBV21-1
TGTGCCAGCGCGAATGATCCGGGGGGGCCTTACGAGCAGTACTTC,CASANDPGGPYEQYF,TRBD2,-,TRBJ2-7,TRBV2
TGTGCCAGCAGCCTCGAGGAAGGGAGCGCTGGAAACACCATATATTTT,CASSLEEGSAGNTIYF,-,-,TRBJ1-3,TRBV2
TGTGCCAGCAGGGGCAGCAACACCGGGGAGCTGTTTTTT,CASRGSNTGELFF,-,-,TRBJ2-2,TRBV2
TGTGCCAGCAGCGGGGTGGGTCCGAACACCGGGGAGCTGTTTTTT,CASSGVGPNTGELFF,-,once,TRBJ2-2,TRBV9
TGTGCCATCAGTGAGACTACGAACACTGAAGCTTTCTTT,CAISETTNTEAFF,-,-,TRBJ1-1,TRBV10-3
TGTGCCAGCTCACCAGGACGTATCAATGAGCAGTTCTTC,CASSPGRINEQFF,-,-,TRBJ2-1,TRBV18
TGTGCCAGCAGCTCGGGACTAGCGGGAATTACCGAGCAGTACTTC,CASSSGLAGITEQYF,TRBD2,-,TRBJ2-7,TRBV7-4
TGTGCCAGCAGCGTAACCCAGGGAGGAAACACTGAAGCTTTCTTT,CASSVTQGGNTEAFF,-,-,TRBJ1-1,TRBV7-9
TGTGCCAGCTCACCCTCCCCCCTCTCTAGCGGGAACCCCTACAATGAGCAGTTCTTC,CASSPSPLSSGNPYNEQFF,TRBD2,-,TRBJ2-1,TRBV18
TGTGCCAGTGGCCCCCCTTGGTGGAGGGCGCGCAATCAGCCCCAGCATTTT,CASGPPWWRARNQPQHF,-,few,TRBJ1-5,TRBV19
TGTGCCAGCAGTTTTTTGGGGAATCAGCCCCAGCATTTT,CASSFLGNQPQHF,-,-,TRBJ1-5,TRBV27
TGTGCCAGCAGCCCTCGGGGCGAGTCTAGCACAGATACGCAGTATTTT,CASSPRGESSTDTQYF,-,once,TRBJ2-3,TRBV9
TGTGCCAGCAGCTTCGACAGGGGCGAGACCCAGTACTTC,CASSFDRGETQYF,TRBD1,once,TRBJ2-5,TRBV7-9
TGTGCCAGCAGAGGAGAGAACACCGGGGAGCTGTTTTTT,CASRGENTGELFF,-,-,TRBJ2-2,TRBV9